This TCR beta chain is drawn from a study of T cells in localized non-small cell lung cancer (dated by TCRdb to about 2020). About the investigation overall: T cell repertoires of approximately 250 early-stage NSCLC patients were analyzed, with tumors being compared against uninvolved tumor-adjacent lungs. The cohort was made up of approximately 250 treatment-naive NSCLC patients whose localized lung tumors had been resected. The mean age of the NSCLC patients was around 67 years, with 120 to 150 men and 85 to 110 women.

At diagnosis, peripheral blood, uninvolved tumor-adjacent lung and tumor were collected and stored as a combination of fresh-frozen and FFPE material. For TCR repertoire profiling, the blood samples were analyzed as peripheral blood mononuclear cells. Remarks on this clone: Its specific antigen is unknown. No much larger clonotype is one base removed from it; base qualities were not supplied.

TCR beta CDR3 regions were sequenced from DNA using the immunoSEQ Assay. Per the source publication's procedure: T cell density was computed as TCR beta template counts normalized to usable DNA estimated by amplifying housekeeping genes. Richness was estimated with the preseqR package, extrapolating to 400,000 templates for PBMC samples and 120,000 templates for tissue samples. Clonality was defined as one minus Pielou's evenness. Tissue-enriched TCRs were identified through differential abundance testing performed on productive amino-acid clonotypes, with a minimum total count of 5 and an alpha of 0.1. The Jaccard Index and the Morisita Overlap Index were used to quantify repertoire overlap between compartments. GLIPH clustered TCR beta CDR3s with public tetramer-defined viral CDR3s; viral motifs required at least three viral sequences plus V-gene enrichment. TCRdb carries this immuneACCESS record with in-frame sequences only. Its versions omit some clonotypes, under half of them owing to an unresolved V gene in the studies checked, with the rest unexplained. The DNA gave D and trimming, while V, J and clone size come from that table. Within this sample are 60,000 to 75,000 clones, with about four fifths of them counted one time only. The biggest ten clones account for roughly 4.5% of the sample.

Summary of the overall study and its limitations: Longer overall survival was associated with higher T cell density in blood, whereas shorter survival was associated with higher clonality in adjacent lung. Because the study design was exploratory, TCR variables were selected using unadjusted p-values without false-discovery rate correction. Because multi-region tumor sequencing was not done, intratumor heterogeneity could not be ruled out. Uninvolved tumor-adjacent lung showed the highest T cell clonality, higher than tumor, which suggests more focused antigenic responses in the uninvolved tumor-adjacent lung. A median of around 57 of the top 100 tumor clones were detected in paired uninvolved adjacent lung, and around 30 of these tumor clones were also found among the top 100 clones of the paired uninvolved adjacent lung.

The receptor was derived from a man aged 35-69 years with stage II lung adenocarcinoma. Material: PBMCs, obtained before any cancer treatment.

Read as DNA, the sequence is TGTGCCAGCAGCTTAGAGTCCAGGGGAGGATCACCCCTCCACTTT. This sequence encodes CASSLESRGGSPLHF. The chain links TRBV7-6 with TRBJ1-6, and TRBD1 may be the D gene, going by 6 matching bases. The germline V gene specifies SGHVS as CDR1 and FNYEAQ as CDR2. From its cysteine to its phenylalanine, the CDR3 spans 15 amino acids. The entry retains the CDR3 DNA only, 45 bases that are in frame from base 1. V is pared back by 1 base and J by 10 bases, with 14 bases lying between the germline termini.